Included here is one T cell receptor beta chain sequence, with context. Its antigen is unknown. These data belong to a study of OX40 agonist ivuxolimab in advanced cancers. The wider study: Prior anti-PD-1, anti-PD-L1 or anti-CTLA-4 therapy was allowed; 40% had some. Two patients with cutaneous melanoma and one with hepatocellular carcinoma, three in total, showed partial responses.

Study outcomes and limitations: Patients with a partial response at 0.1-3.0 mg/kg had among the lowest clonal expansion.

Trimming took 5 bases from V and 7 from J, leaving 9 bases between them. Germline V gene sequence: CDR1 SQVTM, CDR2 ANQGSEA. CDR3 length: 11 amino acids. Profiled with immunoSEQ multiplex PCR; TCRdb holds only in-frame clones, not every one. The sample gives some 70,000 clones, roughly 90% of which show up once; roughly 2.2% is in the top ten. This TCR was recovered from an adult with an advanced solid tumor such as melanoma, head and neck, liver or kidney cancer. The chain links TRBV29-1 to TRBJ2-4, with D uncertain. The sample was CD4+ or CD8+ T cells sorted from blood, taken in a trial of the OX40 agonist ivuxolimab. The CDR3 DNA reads TGCAGCGTTCGTGCCGGGAACATTCAGTACTTC. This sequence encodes CSVRAGNIQYF.